Presented here are 13 T cell receptor beta chains from one specimen sequenced in a study of OX40 agonist ivuxolimab in advanced cancers. The repertoire was sequenced with immunoSEQ multiplex PCR; TCRdb's copy has only in-frame clones and lacks some. This sample yields some 75,000 clones, of which roughly 90% are seen a single time; 0.6% to 0.9% belongs to the top ten. Material: CD4+ or CD8+ T cells sorted from blood, obtained in a trial of the OX40 agonist ivuxolimab. These receptor sequences come from an adult with an advanced solid tumor such as melanoma, head and neck, liver or kidney cancer.

The chain couples TRBV19 to TRBJ2-3, with 11 bases identical to TRBD2. J was trimmed by 0 bases and V by 7 bases; bases with no gene match: 15. Germline lookup yields CDR1 LNHDA and CDR2 SQIVND (reference sequence). The CDR3 is 19 amino acids. DNA for the CDR3: TGTGCCAGTACCCCGACTAGCGGGACGATCGGTATTAGCACAGATACGCAGTATTTT. The encoded protein is CASTPTSGTIGISTDTQYF. The entire variable domain, with the rest obtained from reference TRBV19 and TRBJ2-3, is as follows: DGGITQSPKYLFRKEGQNVTLSCEQNLNHDAMYWYRQDPGQGLRLIYYSQIVNDFQKGDIAEGYSVSREKKESFPLTVTSAQKNPTAFYLCASTPTSGTIGISTDTQYFGPGTRLTVL.

CDR3 residues: CASSPLVGRGRRGELFF. The CDR3 coding sequence is TGTGCCAGCTCACCACTGGTCGGCAGGGGGCGACGCGGGGAGCTGTTTTTT. This sequence joins TRBV18 and TRBJ2-2; 8 bases line up with TRBD1. Germline CDR1 reads KGHSH; CDR2 reads LQKENI. The CDR3 has 17 residues. V dropped 1 base and J dropped 7; count of bases not matched to a gene: 11.

V and J are TRBV19 and TRBJ1-6; no firm D call. This CDR3 region has 14 residues. Germline CDR1 and CDR2: LNHDA and SQIVND (reference sequence). Trimming left V 5 bases short and J 7 bases short, with 12 bases between. The CDR3 DNA follows: TGTGCCAGTAGTCCCGACTACGGAAATTCACCCCTCCACTTT. This translates into CASSPDYGNSPLHF.

The V call is TRBV4-1, the J call TRBJ1-3; the D is unclear. The CDR3 totals 15 residues. Looked up from germline, CDR1 is MGHRA and CDR2 is YSYEKL. Trimming took 0 bases from V and 2 from J, leaving 8 bases between them. The CDR3 coding sequence is TGCGCCAGCAGCCAAGATCGAAGGGCTGGAAACACCATATATTTT. Translation gives CASSQDRRAGNTIYF.

V usage is TRBV5-6 and J usage is TRBJ1-5, with D perhaps TRBD1 (5 bases). Germline-derived CDR1 and CDR2 are SGHDT and YYEEEE. The CDR3 loop spans 16 amino acids. V was shortened by 4 bases and J by 2 bases, with 16 bases between the two germline ends. CDR3 nucleotide sequence: TGTGCCAGCAGCGTTTATATGGGGCCAGGCAATCAGCCCCAGCATTTT. Amino acids: CASSVYMGPGNQPQHF.

The J gene is TRBJ1-5, the V gene TRBV4-3; weak D call: TRBD1 (5 bases). V was clipped by 0 bases and J by 7 bases, with 13 bases between them. The CDR3 is 15 amino acids. Germline values: CDR1 LGHNA, CDR2 YSLEER. The DNA of the CDR3 is TGCGCCAGCAGCCAAGATCCCCAGGGTTCGCAGCCCCAGCATTTT. Residues: CASSQDPQGSQPQHF.

The gene calls are TRBV29-1 and TRBJ2-7, with 10 bases aligning to TRBD1. Germline V lookup: CDR1 SQVTM, CDR2 ANQGSEA. CDR3 length equals 14 residues. J lost 2 bases, V lost 6 bases, and 7 bases had no gene match. The chain's CDR3 is CSVGGTGAPYEQYF. The CDR3, as DNA: TGCAGCGTGGGCGGGACAGGGGCCCCCTACGAGCAGTACTTC.

The rearrangement links TRBV5-1 to TRBJ1-1; D perhaps matches TRBD1 (6 bases). Between the trimmed V and J ends, which lost 0 bases and 1 base, there was a span of 13 bases. The CDR3 has 16 amino acids. Germline-derived CDR1 and CDR2 are SGHRS and YFSETQ. CDR3 amino acids: CASSLDHRASNTEAFF. The CDR3 DNA is TGCGCCAGCAGCTTGGATCACAGGGCTTCGAACACTGAAGCTTTCTTT.

This clone was observed a few times. The chain has TRBV4-3 and TRBJ2-1; 12 nucleotides align to TRBD2. This CDR3 spans 19 amino acids. Germline values: CDR1 LGHNA, CDR2 YSLEER. J gave up 4 bases and V 3 bases, and 13 bases lay outside the gene matches. CDR3 loop: CASSHSILSSGGGYNEQFF. Here the CDR3 DNA reads TGCGCCAGCAGCCATTCAATTCTATCTAGCGGGGGGGGATACAATGAGCAGTTCTTC.

V is TRBV30 and J is TRBJ1-1; D gene uncertain. From germline, CDR1 is GTSNPN and CDR2 SVGIG (reference sequence). This CDR3 comprises 12 residues. V lost 1 base and J 5 bases, leaving 8 bases between the germline ends. CDR3: CAWSDGRTEAFF. The CDR3 DNA reads TGTGCCTGGAGTGACGGGAGGACTGAAGCTTTCTTT.

The chain uses TRBV5-1 and TRBJ2-1; no clear D. With 0 bases removed from V and 10 bases from J, the gap between germline ends came to 8 bases. The CDR3 consists of 12 residues. Germline CDR1 is SGHRS and CDR2 is YFSETQ. The CDR3 region is CASSLGPSEQFF. CDR3 bases: TGCGCCAGCAGCTTGGGGCCCTCGGAGCAGTTCTTC.

The CDR3 is CSVNQGPGNTIYF. The CDR3 DNA reads TGCAGCGTAAATCAGGGACCTGGAAACACCATATATTTT. V gene TRBV29-1 combines with J gene TRBJ1-3; possible D gene TRBD1, 5 bases. The length of the CDR3 is 13 residues. CDR1 and CDR2 (germline): SQVTM, ANQGSEA. Trimming stripped 6 bases from V and 2 bases from J, with 11 bases between.

The rearrangement joins TRBV5-6 to TRBJ2-1; D is uncertain. The CDR3 runs 14 residues. Germline V gene sequence: CDR1 SGHDT, CDR2 YYEEEE. Trimming pared 1 base from V and 5 bases from J, leaving 10 bases between. The CDR3 DNA sequence: TGTGCCAGCAGCTTGCTCGGACCCGACAATGAGCAGTTCTTC. Protein product: CASSLLGPDNEQFF.